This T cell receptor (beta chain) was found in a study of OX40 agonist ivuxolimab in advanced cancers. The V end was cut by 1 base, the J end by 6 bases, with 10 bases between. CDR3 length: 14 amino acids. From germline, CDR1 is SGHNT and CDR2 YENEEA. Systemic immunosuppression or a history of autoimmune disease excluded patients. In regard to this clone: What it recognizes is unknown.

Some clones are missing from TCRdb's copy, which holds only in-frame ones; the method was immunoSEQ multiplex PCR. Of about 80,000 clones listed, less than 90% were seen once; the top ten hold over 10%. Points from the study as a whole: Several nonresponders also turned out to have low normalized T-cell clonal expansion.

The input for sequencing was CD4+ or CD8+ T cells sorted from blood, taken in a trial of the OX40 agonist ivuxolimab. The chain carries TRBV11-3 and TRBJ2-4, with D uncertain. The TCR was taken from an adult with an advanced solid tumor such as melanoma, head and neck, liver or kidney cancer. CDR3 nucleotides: TGTGCCAGCAGCTTAGCCCATACGGTAAACATTCAGTACTTC. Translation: CASSLAHTVNIQYF. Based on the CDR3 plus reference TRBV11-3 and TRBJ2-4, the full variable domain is EAGVVQSPRYKIIEKKQPVAFWCNPISGHNTLYWYLQNLGQGPELLIRYENEEAVDDSQLPKDRFSAERLKGVDSTLKIQPAELGDSAVYLCASSLAHTVNIQYFGAGTRLSVL.